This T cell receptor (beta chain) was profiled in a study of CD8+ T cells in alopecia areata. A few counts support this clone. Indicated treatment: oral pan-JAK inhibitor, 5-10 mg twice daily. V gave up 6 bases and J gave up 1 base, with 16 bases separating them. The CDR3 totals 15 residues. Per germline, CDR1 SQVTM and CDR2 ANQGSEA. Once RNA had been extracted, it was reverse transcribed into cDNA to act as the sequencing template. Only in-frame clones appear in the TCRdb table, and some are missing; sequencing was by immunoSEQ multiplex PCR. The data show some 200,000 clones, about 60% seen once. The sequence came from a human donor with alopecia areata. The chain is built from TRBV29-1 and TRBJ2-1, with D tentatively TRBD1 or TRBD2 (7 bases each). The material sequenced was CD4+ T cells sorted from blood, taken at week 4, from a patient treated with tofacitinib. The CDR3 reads CSVHRGGQSYNEQFF. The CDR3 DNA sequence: TGCAGCGTCCACCGCGGGGGACAGTCCTACAATGAGCAGTTCTTC.